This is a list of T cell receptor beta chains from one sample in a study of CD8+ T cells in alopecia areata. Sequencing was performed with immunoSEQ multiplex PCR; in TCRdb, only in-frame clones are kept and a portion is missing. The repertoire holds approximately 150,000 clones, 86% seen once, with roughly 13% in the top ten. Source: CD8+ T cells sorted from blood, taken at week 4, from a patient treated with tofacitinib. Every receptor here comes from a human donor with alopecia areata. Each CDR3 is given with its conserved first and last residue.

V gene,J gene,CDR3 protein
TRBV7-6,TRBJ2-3,CASSLALTRTDTQYF
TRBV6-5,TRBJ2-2,CASTNQNSGELFF
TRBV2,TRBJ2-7,CASTPTGGLSYEQYF
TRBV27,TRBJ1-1,CASTPGGNTEAFF
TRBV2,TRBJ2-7,CASTYTGDYEQYF
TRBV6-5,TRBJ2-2,CASSYGLSGGELFF
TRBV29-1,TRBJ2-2,CSVEVDGNTGELFF
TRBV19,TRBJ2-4,CASSSGTAKNIQYF
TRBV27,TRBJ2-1,CASSFSGTNEQFF
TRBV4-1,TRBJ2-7,CASSQGPLSYEQYF
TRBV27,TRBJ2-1,CASSLSRSYNEQFF
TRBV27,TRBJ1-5,CASQARGSNQPQHF
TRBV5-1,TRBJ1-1,CASSLEGASDTEAFF
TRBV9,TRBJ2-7,CASSPAGSSYEQYF
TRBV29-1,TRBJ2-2,CSVVRENTGELFF
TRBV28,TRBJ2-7,CASGDGVSYEQYF